This entry concerns a single T cell receptor beta chain. Its recognized antigen is unknown. No quality values exist for individual bases; no much larger clone is one base distant. For the CD8 naive samples, CD45RO-negative cells were positively selected for CCR7, yielding a CD45RA+CCR7+ population from which TemRA cells were excluded. Donors were healthy HIV-negative adults with no recently reported acute infections or vaccinations. Every donor was a Caucasian adult living in Nashville, Tennessee, USA. Blood was obtained by leukapheresis, after which PBMCs were separated by Ficoll-Histopaque density gradient centrifugation and cryopreserved in liquid nitrogen vapor phase. Analytical flow cytometry was used to check the purity and quantity of each magnetically sorted T cell population. From each sorted fraction, genomic DNA was isolated and quantified by UV absorbance on a Nanodrop 2000c. This record belongs to a study of shared clonotypes between healthy human individuals (dated by TCRdb to 2019 to 2021). General notes on the study: The cohort included three men and two women between 18 and 49 years of age. Between about 0.8 and 9 billion PBMCs per donor were obtained by leukapheresis. Blood TCR repertoires of five healthy adults were deeply sequenced to estimate repertoire size and the extent of clonotype sharing between individuals. For each donor, CD4 naive and CD4 memory were each run on three plates, CD8 naive on two plates, and CD8 memory on one plate. To increase sequencing depth and limit assay-specific biases, TCR repertoire library preparation and sequencing were carried out by different laboratories using diverse techniques. Overall results and qualifications from the work: Larger estimated clonotype richness was generally found for naive subsets than for memory subsets. Because the study included a small number of donors, the genetic and exposure-history diversity represented was limited. Compared with non-shared clonotypes, clonotypes shared by all four sorted-subset donors had higher generation probabilities. Only blood was sampled, and tissue TCR repertoires likely differ from those in blood. Pairwise subsampling indicated that sequencing depth was expected to affect the degree of clonotype sharing among donors. When a handful of donors were compared, the shared fraction of clonotypes was about 5% for naive CD4, 3.5% for naive CD8, 2.3% for memory CD4, and around 0.4% for memory CD8. Rarefaction of sorted-subset datasets indicated incomplete sequencing despite the large sequencing depth.

Using the deep immunoSEQ assay, TCR CDR3 regions were amplified from genomic DNA by multiplex PCR. Extracted genomic DNA from each cell subset was distributed evenly across all wells of several immunoSEQ 96-well plates, and each plate was treated as a replicate. For sorted subsets, about 210 ng of genomic DNA, equivalent to about 30,000 T cell genomes, went into each replicate PCR. The purified libraries were quantified using a Qubit 3.0 fluorometer, sized with a Bioanalyzer 2100, and then quantified again using the KAPA Library Quantification kit. Every immunoSEQ 96-well plate was sequenced on a separate single-read 150-cycle Illumina NextSeq 550 flow cell. Under the source paper's analysis protocol: Because only junctional sequences without quality scores were contained in the immunoSEQ output, filtering matching that applied to full-length reads could not be performed. To assign V/J genes and CDR3, sequences were annotated using PyIR, a Python wrapper for IgBLAST v1.9, with IMGT germline references. Any read was removed if the V/J assignment was weak (E-value above 1e-6), the CDR3 was missing, or the read contained stop codons, out-of-frame junctions, or ambiguous translated residues. A V3J clonotype was defined by an identical inferred V gene, J gene, and CDR3 amino acid sequence. Percentage overlap between repertoires was calculated by dividing the number of shared unique clonotypes by the size of the smaller repertoire. Richness of each repertoire was evaluated using RTK rarefaction, the Chao1 estimator, and Recon v2.1 estimates of unobserved clonotypes. Generation probabilities for all TCRbeta clonotypes obtained by the gDNA method from a handful of donors were computed using OLGA. TCRdb stores this immuneACCESS table with in-frame sequences only. Part of the clones is absent; in the studies checked, under half of the shortfall reflects unresolved V genes, and no reason is known for the rest. V and J calls and clone size are given by that table; D and trimming were obtained from the DNA. The sample profile shows around 560,000 clones; around 95% of them were found once. The ten top clones hold approximately 0.11% of the sample.

Taken from cysteine to phenylalanine, the CDR3 has 15 residues. Left in the record is the CDR3 DNA by itself, 45 bases read in frame from the first base. According to the germline V gene (reference sequence), CDR1 reads MNHEY and CDR2 reads SMNVEV. The clonotype originates from a woman aged 25 to 39 in good health. The chain couples TRBV27 to TRBJ2-5, with 9 bases aligning to TRBD1. TRBJ2-7 explains the end of the DNA better; the J call may be wrong. The source material was naive CD8+ T cells sorted from blood. This specimen's cell subset or site label, per the study, means: CD45RA+CCR7+. The DNA is as follows: TGTGCCAGCAGTTTAACCGGGACAGGGTTTAGCGAGCAGTACTTC. This encodes CASSLTGTGFSEQYF.